This is a list of T cell receptor beta chains from one sample in a study of early T cells in non-severe SARS-CoV-2 infection. Using its own MiXCR run on the 5' RACE reads, TCRdb lists one record per CDR3 protein. The table records over 25,000 distinct CDR3 sequences, 5.5% to 7% of them present only once. Material for sequencing was whole blood. These receptors originate from an adult who was a healthcare worker with PCR-confirmed SARS-CoV-2 infection or an uninfected control (not recorded which). Each CDR3 is given with its conserved first and last residue. Fields, in order: CDR3 DNA, CDR3 protein, V gene, clone size, D gene, J gene. The D gene is left open where the match is weak. Size tells how often a clone was seen (once, few, many) or the class of an expanded clone, and some rows leave it out.

TGCGCCAGCAGTGAGTCGACGACAGGGGGGTGGGATGAGCAGTTCTTC CASSESTTGGWDEQFF TRBV10-1 many TRBD1 TRBJ2-1
TGCAGCGTTGTAGTCCCTTTGGGAGGGGCATCCTACGAGCAGTACTTC CSVVVPLGGASYEQYF TRBV29-1 once TRBD2 TRBJ2-7
TGCGCCAGCAGCTCCACCTGGGATGAGCAGTTCTTC CASSSTWDEQFF TRBV5-1 NA NA TRBJ2-1
TGTGCCAGCAGGGGGGACACTGAAGCTTTCTTT CASRGDTEAFF TRBV7-6 many NA TRBJ1-1
TGCGCCAGCCGCGGGCGGGTTATAAACAATGAGCAGTTCTTC CASRGRVINNEQFF TRBV23-1 medium-sized NA TRBJ2-1
TGCGCCAGCAGCTTGGATGGCTGGAACACCGGGGAGCTGTTTTTT CASSLDGWNTGELFF TRBV5-1 many NA TRBJ2-2
TGTGCCAGCTCAAATCGCGACAGGGTTAGGTTCTACGAGCAGTACTTC CASSNRDRVRFYEQYF TRBV18 NA TRBD1 TRBJ2-7
TGTGCCAGCAGCACCCGCACAGATACGCAGTATTTT CASSTRTDTQYF TRBV11-2 few NA TRBJ2-3
TGTGCCAGCAGTTACTCAAAAAAACAGCGCAACTTAAACAATGAGCAGTTCTTC CASSYSKKQRNLNNEQFF TRBV6-5 medium-sized NA TRBJ2-1
TGTGCCAGCAGCAGAGAGGTCCTGAACACTGAAGCTTTCTTT CASSREVLNTEAFF TRBV6-6 NA NA TRBJ1-1
TGTGCCAGCCTGGCGTGGACCGGGGAGCTGTTTTTT CASLAWTGELFF TRBV11-2 many NA TRBJ2-2
TGTGCCAGCAGGATGACAGGGGCAAAGGGTGAAAAACTGTTTTTT CASRMTGAKGEKLFF TRBV12-3/TRBV12-4 NA TRBD1 TRBJ1-4
TGCGCCAGCAGCTTGGAGGCTCTCTACGAGCAGTACTTC CASSLEALYEQYF TRBV5-1 many NA TRBJ2-7
TGTGCCAGCTCACCGGAAGATAGCAATCAGCCCCAGCATTTT CASSPEDSNQPQHF TRBV18 many NA TRBJ1-5
TGTGCCAGCAGCTTGGGCGCGGGAGGCCCTCTAGAGCAGTACTTC CASSLGAGGPLEQYF TRBV5-4 few TRBD2 TRBJ2-7
TGTGCCAGCAGCTTGGGGGCCAGTCGTCGAGCCTTC CASSLGASRRAF TRBV5-4 many NA TRBJ1-2